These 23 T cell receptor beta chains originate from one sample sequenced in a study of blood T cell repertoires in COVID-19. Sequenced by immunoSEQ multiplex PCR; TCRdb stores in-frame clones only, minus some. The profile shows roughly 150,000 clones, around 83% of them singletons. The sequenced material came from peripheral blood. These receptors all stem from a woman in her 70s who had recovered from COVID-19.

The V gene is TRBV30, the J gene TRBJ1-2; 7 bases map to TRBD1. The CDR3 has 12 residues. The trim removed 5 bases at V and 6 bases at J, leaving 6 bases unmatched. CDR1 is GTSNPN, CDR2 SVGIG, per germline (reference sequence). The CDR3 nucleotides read TGTGCCTGGCTAACAGGGGCGAATGGCTACACCTTC. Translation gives CAWLTGANGYTF.

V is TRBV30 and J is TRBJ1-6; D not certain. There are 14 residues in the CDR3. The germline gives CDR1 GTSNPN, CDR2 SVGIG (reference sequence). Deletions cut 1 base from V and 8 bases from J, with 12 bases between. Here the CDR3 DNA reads TGTGCCTGGAGTGGGACCTCAGCGGATTCACCCCTCCACTTT. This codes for CAWSGTSADSPLHF. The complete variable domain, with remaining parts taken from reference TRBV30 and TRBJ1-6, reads SQTIHQWPATLVQPVGSPLSLECTVEGTSNPNLYWYRQAAGRGLQLLFYSVGIGQISSEVPQNLSASRPQDRQFILSSKKLLLSDSGFYLCAWSGTSADSPLHFGNGTRLTVT.

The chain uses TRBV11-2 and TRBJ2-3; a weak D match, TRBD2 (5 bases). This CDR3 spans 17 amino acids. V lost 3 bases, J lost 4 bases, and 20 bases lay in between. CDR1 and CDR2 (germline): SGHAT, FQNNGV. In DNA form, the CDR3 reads TGTGCCAGCAGCTTCGAAACTAGGGCGTACGTTCCAGATACGCAGTATTTT. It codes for CASSFETRAYVPDTQYF.

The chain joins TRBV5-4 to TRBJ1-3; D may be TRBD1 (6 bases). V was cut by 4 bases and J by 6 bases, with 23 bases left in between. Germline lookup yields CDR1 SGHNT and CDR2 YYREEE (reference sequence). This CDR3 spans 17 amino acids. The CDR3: CASSPKHRVRWANTIYF. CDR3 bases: TGTGCCAGCAGCCCCAAGCACAGGGTAAGGTGGGCAAACACCATATATTTT.

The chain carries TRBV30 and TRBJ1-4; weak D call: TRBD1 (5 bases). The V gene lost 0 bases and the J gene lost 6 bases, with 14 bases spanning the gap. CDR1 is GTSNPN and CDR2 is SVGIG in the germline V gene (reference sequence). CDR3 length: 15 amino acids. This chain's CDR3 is CAWSVMSGVYEKLFF. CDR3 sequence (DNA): TGTGCCTGGAGTGTAATGTCGGGGGTTTATGAAAAACTGTTTTTT.

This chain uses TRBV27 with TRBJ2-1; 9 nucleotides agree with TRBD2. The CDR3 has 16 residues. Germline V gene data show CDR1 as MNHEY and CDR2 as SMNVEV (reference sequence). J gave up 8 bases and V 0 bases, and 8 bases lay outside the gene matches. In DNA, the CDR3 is TGTGCCAGCAGTTTATCGTGGCGGGGGGGCCGCGATGAGCAGTTCTTC. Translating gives CASSLSWRGGRDEQFF.

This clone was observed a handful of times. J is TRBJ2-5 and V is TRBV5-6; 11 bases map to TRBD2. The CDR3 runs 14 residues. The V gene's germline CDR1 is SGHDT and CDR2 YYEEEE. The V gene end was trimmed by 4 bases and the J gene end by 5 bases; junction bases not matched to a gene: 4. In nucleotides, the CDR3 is TGTGCCAGCAGCACGGGACTAGCGGTGGAGACCCAGTACTTC. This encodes CASSTGLAVETQYF.

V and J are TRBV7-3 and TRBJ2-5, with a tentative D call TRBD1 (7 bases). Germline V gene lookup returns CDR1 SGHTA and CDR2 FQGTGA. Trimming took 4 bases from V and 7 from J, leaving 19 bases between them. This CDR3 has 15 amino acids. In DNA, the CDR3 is TGTGCCAGCAGCTCGCAGGGGGGTCTGGGTGCGACCCAGTACTTC. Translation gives CASSSQGGLGATQYF.

The CDR3: CASSVRADTEAFF. CDR3 DNA sequence: TGCGCCAGCAGCGTCAGGGCGGACACTGAAGCTTTCTTT. V is TRBV5-1 and J is TRBJ1-1; possible D gene TRBD1, 5 bases. V lost 4 bases and J 3 bases, leaving 10 bases between the germline ends. This CDR3 has 13 residues. CDR1 SGHRS and CDR2 YFSETQ come from the germline V gene.

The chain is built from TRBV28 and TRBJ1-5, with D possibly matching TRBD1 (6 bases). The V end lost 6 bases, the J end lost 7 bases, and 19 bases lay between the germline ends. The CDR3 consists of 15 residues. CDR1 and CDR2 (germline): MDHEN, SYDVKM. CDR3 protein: CASSSNGGAGQPQHF. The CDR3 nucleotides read TGTGCCAGCAGCTCGAATGGGGGGGCCGGGCAGCCCCAGCATTTT.

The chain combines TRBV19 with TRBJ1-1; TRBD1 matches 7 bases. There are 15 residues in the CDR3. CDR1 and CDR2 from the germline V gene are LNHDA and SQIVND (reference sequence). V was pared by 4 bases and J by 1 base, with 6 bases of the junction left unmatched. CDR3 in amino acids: CASSNLGGGNTEAFF. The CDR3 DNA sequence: TGTGCCAGTAGTAACTTAGGGGGCGGGAACACTGAAGCTTTCTTT.

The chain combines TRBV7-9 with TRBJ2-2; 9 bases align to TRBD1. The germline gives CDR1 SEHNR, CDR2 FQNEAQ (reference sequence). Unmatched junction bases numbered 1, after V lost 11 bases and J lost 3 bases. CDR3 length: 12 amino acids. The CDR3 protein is CAGTGYTGELFF. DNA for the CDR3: TGTGCCGGGACAGGGTACACCGGGGAGCTGTTTTTT.

CDR3 amino acids: CSVGGQGNGYTF. CDR3 bases: TGCAGCGTCGGCGGACAGGGAAATGGCTACACCTTC. This chain links TRBV29-1 with TRBJ1-2; TRBD1 agrees at 8 bases. V was clipped by 6 bases and J by 6 bases; unmatched bases: 6. The germline gives CDR1 SQVTM, CDR2 ANQGSEA. This CDR3 comprises 12 residues.

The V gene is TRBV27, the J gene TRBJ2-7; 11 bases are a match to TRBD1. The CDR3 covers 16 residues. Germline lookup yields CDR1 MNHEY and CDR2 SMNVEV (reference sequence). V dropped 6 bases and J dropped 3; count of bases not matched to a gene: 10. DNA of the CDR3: TGTGCCAGCAGCCCCGGACCCGGGACAGGGGGCTACGAGCAGTACTTC. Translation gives CASSPGPGTGGYEQYF.

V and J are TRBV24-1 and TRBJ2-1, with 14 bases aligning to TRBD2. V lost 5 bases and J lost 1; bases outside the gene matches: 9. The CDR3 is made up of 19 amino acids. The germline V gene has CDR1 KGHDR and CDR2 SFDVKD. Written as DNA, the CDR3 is TGTGCCACCAGTGCCTTGACTAGCGGGAGGGTTATGTCCTACAATGAGCAGTTCTTC. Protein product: CATSALTSGRVMSYNEQFF.

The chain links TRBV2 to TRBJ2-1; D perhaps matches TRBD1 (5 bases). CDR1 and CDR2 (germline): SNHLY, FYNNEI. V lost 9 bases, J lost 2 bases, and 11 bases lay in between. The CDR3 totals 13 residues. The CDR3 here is CASGAGTYNEQFF. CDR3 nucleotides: TGTGCCAGTGGGGCAGGGACCTACAATGAGCAGTTCTTC.

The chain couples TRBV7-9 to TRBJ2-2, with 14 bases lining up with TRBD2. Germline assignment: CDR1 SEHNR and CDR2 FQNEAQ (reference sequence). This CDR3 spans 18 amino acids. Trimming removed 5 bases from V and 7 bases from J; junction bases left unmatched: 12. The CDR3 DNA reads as TGTGCCAGCAGCCCGCATCGACTAGCGGGGGGGCGCGGCGGGGAGCTGTTTTTT. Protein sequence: CASSPHRLAGGRGGELFF.

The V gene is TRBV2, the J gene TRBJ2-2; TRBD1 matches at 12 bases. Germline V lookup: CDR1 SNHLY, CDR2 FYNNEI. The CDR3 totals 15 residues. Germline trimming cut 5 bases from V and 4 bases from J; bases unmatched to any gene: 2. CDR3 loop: CASSRDRGLTGELFF. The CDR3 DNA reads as TGTGCCAGCAGTCGGGACAGGGGGCTCACCGGGGAGCTGTTTTTT.

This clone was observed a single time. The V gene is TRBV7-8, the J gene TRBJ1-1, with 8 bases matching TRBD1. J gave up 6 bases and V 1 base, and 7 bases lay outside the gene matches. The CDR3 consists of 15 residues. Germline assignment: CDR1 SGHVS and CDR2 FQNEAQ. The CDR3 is CASSLVGRGLAEAFF. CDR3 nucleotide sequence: TGTGCCAGCAGCTTAGTCGGCAGGGGGCTGGCTGAAGCTTTCTTT.

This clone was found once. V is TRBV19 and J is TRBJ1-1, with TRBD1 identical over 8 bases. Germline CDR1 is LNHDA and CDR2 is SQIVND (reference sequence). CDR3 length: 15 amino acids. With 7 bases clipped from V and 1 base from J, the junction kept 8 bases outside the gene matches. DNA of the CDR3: TGTGCCAGTACCCGGGACAGGAAAGGGAACACTGAAGCTTTCTTT. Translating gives CASTRDRKGNTEAFF. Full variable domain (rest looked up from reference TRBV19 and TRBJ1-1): DGGITQSPKYLFRKEGQNVTLSCEQNLNHDAMYWYRQDPGQGLRLIYYSQIVNDFQKGDIAEGYSVSREKKESFPLTVTSAQKNPTAFYLCASTRDRKGNTEAFFGQGTRLTVV.

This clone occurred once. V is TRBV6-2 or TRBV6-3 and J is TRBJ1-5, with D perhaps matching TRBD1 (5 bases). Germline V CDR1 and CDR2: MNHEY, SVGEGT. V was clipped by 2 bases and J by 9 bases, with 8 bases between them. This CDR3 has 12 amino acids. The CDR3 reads CASSYRTRPQHF. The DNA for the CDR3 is TGTGCCAGCAGTTACCGGACACGGCCCCAGCATTTT.

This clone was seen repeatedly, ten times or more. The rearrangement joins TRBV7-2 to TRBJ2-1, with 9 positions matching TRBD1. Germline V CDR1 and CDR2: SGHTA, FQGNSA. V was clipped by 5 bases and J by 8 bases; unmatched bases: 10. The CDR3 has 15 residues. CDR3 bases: TGTGCCAGCAGCAACCGGGACAGGGAAGGCTATGAGCAGTTCTTC. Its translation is CASSNRDREGYEQFF.

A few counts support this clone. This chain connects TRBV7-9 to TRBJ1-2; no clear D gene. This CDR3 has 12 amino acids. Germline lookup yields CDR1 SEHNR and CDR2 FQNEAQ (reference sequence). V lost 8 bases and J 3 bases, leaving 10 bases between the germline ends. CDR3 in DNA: TGTGCCAGCTCTGGGGAGGACTATGGCTACACCTTC. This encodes CASSGEDYGYTF.